This T cell receptor beta chain is drawn from a study of beta chain features in type 1 diabetes. Overall study context: Summed over all samples, the examined sorted cells came to roughly 110 million. Study observations and caveats: It was possible that PCR favored shorter templates, equally so in patients and controls. In comparison with healthy donors, patients had naive, central memory and Treg TCRB repertoires that appeared more similar.

Germline lookup yields CDR1 SGDLS and CDR2 YYNGEE. V shed 0 bases and J shed 1 base, with 10 bases lying between them. The CDR3 has 15 residues. In the case of this clone: Antigen specificity is unknown.

The investigators reverse transcribed all of the isolated RNA, so they sequenced expressed TCRB transcripts. Some clones are missing from TCRdb's copy, which holds only in-frame ones; the method was immunoSEQ multiplex PCR. In the table there are 900,000 or so clones, 15% to 20% of which are singletons. The chain links TRBV9 to TRBJ2-5; D possibly matches TRBD1 or TRBD2 (5 bases each). The origin of this receptor is a woman between 18 and 30 years old in good health. The sequenced material came from naive CD4+ T cells from blood. The DNA of the CDR3 is TGTGCCAGCAGCGTAGTAGGGACGAGCCAAGAGACCCAGTACTTC. Its protein is CASSVVGTSQETQYF. Using reference TRBV9 and TRBJ2-5 for the parts outside the CDR3, the full variable domain is DSGVTQTPKHLITATGQRVTLRCSPRSGDLSVYWYQQSLDQGLQFLIQYYNGEERAKGNILERFSAQQFPDLHSELNLSSLELGDSALYFCASSVVGTSQETQYFGPGTRLLVL.